This T cell receptor beta chain emerged from a study of blood T cell repertoires in COVID-19. About the research overall: COVID-19 samples from acute and convalescent phases originated in the United States, Italy and Spain. PBMCs, B-cell-depleted T cells, or T cells were the source of the cDNA or gDNA that made up the material.

A Seattle source enrolled patients during active infection and followed them longitudinally. Original processing methods: By means of reference gene primer amplification, nucleated cell counts were estimated. Sequencing was performed with immunoSEQ multiplex PCR; in TCRdb, only in-frame clones are kept and a portion is missing. D and trimming come from the DNA, and the V and J calls and clone size come from that table. In the table there are hundreds of thousands of clones, 85% to 90% of which are singletons. CDR3 length equals 15 residues. V was cut by 1 base and J by 0 bases, with 8 bases left in between. Germline CDR1 SGHRS, CDR2 YFSETQ.

Sequences were obtained from peripheral blood. This sequence was found in a man younger than 35 with COVID-19, enrolled during active disease. This rearrangement joins TRBV5-1 to TRBJ2-1; D is perhaps TRBD1 (5 bases). The CDR3 coding sequence is TGCGCCAGCAGCTTGCACAGGAGCTCCTACAATGAGCAGTTCTTC. This codes for CASSLHRSSYNEQFF.